The 29 T cell receptor beta chains in this list originate from one sample, sequenced in a study of cytomegalovirus exposure and HLA in healthy donors. The PCR made use of 60 Vbeta and 13 Jbeta primers. Method: immunoSEQ multiplex PCR; TCRdb's copy keeps in-frame clones and lacks some. The profile covers 150,000 to 200,000 clones, with 60% to 80% appearing a single time and 2% to 3% taken by the ten largest. The source material was PBMCs. These receptors came from a woman in her thirties or forties in good health and CMV-seropositive.

The chain uses TRBV4-1 and TRBJ2-2, with 9 bases lining up with TRBD1. Germline loops: CDR1 MGHRA, CDR2 YSYEKL. This CDR3 is 19 amino acids long. The V and J ends lost 4 bases and 6 bases, in that order; junction bases with no gene match: 18. The CDR3 protein is CASSPSGTGSLGSSGELFF. CDR3 nucleotides: TGCGCCAGCAGCCCATCCGGGACAGGGAGTTTGGGCAGTTCCGGGGAGCTGTTTTTT.

The chain combines TRBV2 with TRBJ1-3; tentative D call: TRBD1 (5 bases). The CDR3 covers 15 residues. V dropped 4 bases and J dropped 4 bases, with 14 bases sitting between them. The germline V gene encodes CDR1 SNHLY and CDR2 FYNNEI. Here the CDR3 DNA reads TGTGCCAGCAGTGCTACAGGCAATCCAGGAAACACCATATATTTT. This encodes CASSATGNPGNTIYF.

The CDR3 DNA is TGTGCCAGCAGCGGGGACAGGGCCATTCATGGCTACACCTTC. This gives the protein CASSGDRAIHGYTF. The rearrangement links TRBV6-1 to TRBJ1-2, with TRBD1 matching 9 bases. This CDR3 comprises 14 residues. The germline gives CDR1 MNHNS, CDR2 SASEGT. V was clipped by 6 bases and J by 6 bases; unmatched bases: 8.

V is TRBV19 and J is TRBJ2-1; the match to TRBD2 covers 8 bases. The CDR3 extends over 15 amino acids. Germline V lookup: CDR1 LNHDA, CDR2 SQIVND (reference sequence). After removal of 6 bases from V and 7 bases from J, the junction contained 11 bases not matched to a gene. The CDR3 loop is CASSVGTRGVNEQFF. The CDR3 DNA is TGTGCCAGTAGCGTCGGGACTAGAGGGGTTAATGAGCAGTTCTTC.

The V gene is TRBV10-2, the J gene TRBJ2-3; 7 nucleotides agree with TRBD2. From germline, CDR1 is WSHSY and CDR2 SAAADI. The CDR3 runs to 13 residues. The J segment lost 2 bases and the V segment lost 8 bases, leaving 4 bases of the junction unmatched. CDR3 in DNA: TGCGCCAGCCGCCGGGGGGACACAGATACGCAGTATTTT. Residues: CASRRGDTDTQYF.

The genes are TRBV19 and TRBJ2-2, with D uncertain. Trimming removed 5 bases from V and 2 bases from J, with 9 bases in between. The CDR3 has 14 residues. The germline V gene encodes CDR1 LNHDA and CDR2 SQIVND (reference sequence). For the CDR3, the DNA is TGTGCCAGTAGTCTGGCTGCTAACACCGGGGAGCTGTTTTTT. It specifies CASSLAANTGELFF.

The J gene is TRBJ2-7, the V gene TRBV6-6; 10 nucleotides line up with TRBD2. The germline CDR1 and CDR2 sequences are MNHNY and SVGAGI (reference sequence). The V segment lost 4 bases and the J segment 2 bases; nucleotides outside the gene matches: 5. The CDR3 is made up of 15 amino acids. The CDR3 nucleotides read TGTGCCAGCAGTTTTAGCGGGGGGAGCACCTACGAGCAGTACTTC. Protein sequence: CASSFSGGSTYEQYF.

The J gene is TRBJ1-2, the V gene TRBV4-1; D possibly corresponds to TRBD1 (6 bases). This CDR3 is built from 15 residues. CDR1 is MGHRA, CDR2 YSYEKL, per germline. Trimming left V 0 bases short and J 3 bases short, with 11 bases between. The CDR3 sequence is CASSQDPGADYGYTF. CDR3 nucleotide sequence: TGCGCCAGCAGCCAAGACCCAGGGGCGGACTATGGCTACACCTTC.

On this clone itself: An end of the junction does not agree with germline; a read error may underlie this. The CDR3 is CSSSFGGGYEQYF. The DNA of the CDR3 is TGTTCCAGCAGCTTCGGGGGGGGCTACGAGCAGTACTTC. V is TRBV7-9 and J is TRBJ2-7; 8 bases are a match to TRBD2. CDR3 length: 13 amino acids. Germline CDR1 is SEHNR and CDR2 is FQNEAQ (reference sequence).

The V and J genes are TRBV18 and TRBJ1-4; perhaps TRBD1 as D (6 bases). Looked up from germline, CDR1 is KGHSH and CDR2 is LQKENI. The V end was cut by 3 bases, the J end by 4 bases, with 15 bases between. There are 16 residues in the CDR3. The chain's CDR3 is CASSPNQWGHNEKLFF. The CDR3 DNA follows: TGTGCCAGCTCACCCAACCAATGGGGACATAATGAAAAACTGTTTTTT.

This clone appeared once. The chain employs TRBV6-5 and TRBJ2-7; D is perhaps TRBD1 (6 bases). The CDR3 covers 14 residues. Trimming stripped 6 bases from V and 0 bases from J, with 12 bases between. Per the germline V gene, CDR1 is MNHEY and CDR2 is SVGAGI. Written as DNA, the CDR3 is TGTGCCAGCAGAAACAGGGACCGCTCCTACGAGCAGTACTTC. As protein: CASRNRDRSYEQYF.

This clone was seen a few times. The V and J genes are TRBV19 and TRBJ1-1, with no clear D. CDR3 size: 14 residues. Germline CDR1 LNHDA, CDR2 SQIVND (reference sequence). Between the trimmed V and J ends, which lost 1 base and 5 bases, there was a span of 11 bases. The CDR3 bases are TGTGCCAGTAGTATAGTAATGGGGAGAACTGAAGCTTTCTTT. Translated: CASSIVMGRTEAFF.

In its sample, this clone was seen a few times. This CDR3 reads CASSLVGGETQYF. The CDR3 DNA follows: TGTGCCAGCAGCTTAGTTGGGGGGGAGACCCAGTACTTC. J is TRBJ2-5 and V is TRBV7-2, with D possibly matching TRBD2 (6 bases). This CDR3 is 13 amino acids long. CDR1 and CDR2 (germline): SGHTA, FQGNSA. Trimming pared 1 base from V and 5 bases from J, leaving 8 bases between. Supplemented by reference TRBV7-2 and TRBJ2-5, the full variable domain reads GAGVSQSPSNKVTEKGKDVELRCDPISGHTALYWYRQSLGQGLEFLIYFQGNSAPDKSGLPSDRFSAERTGGSVSTLTIQRTQQEDSAVYLCASSLVGGETQYFGPGTRLLVL.

This clone was picked up a small number of times. The J gene is TRBJ1-4, the V gene TRBV5-3; D is possibly TRBD1 (5 bases). TRBV5-3 carries the ORF label, with uncertain function. Trimming cost V 4 bases and J 2 bases, with 12 bases left between them. This CDR3 has 15 amino acids. CDR3 bases: TGTGCCAGAAGCACCAAGGAGGGGACTAATGAAAAACTGTTTTTT. This gives the protein CARSTKEGTNEKLFF.

About this clone: Additional DNA sequences in this sample encode the identical CDR3. V and J are TRBV10-3 and TRBJ2-2, with 8 bases aligning to TRBD2. This CDR3 is built from 14 residues. With V trimmed by 8 bases and J by 0 bases, 2 bases remained unmatched. CDR1 is ENHRY, CDR2 SYGVKD, per germline. The CDR3 sequence: CAILAGTNTGELFF. The CDR3 nucleotides are TGTGCCATCCTAGCGGGTACGAACACCGGGGAGCTGTTTTTT.

V is TRBV10-3 and J is TRBJ2-5; D perhaps matches TRBD2 (6 bases). The CDR3 runs to 12 residues. Germline CDR1 is ENHRY and CDR2 is SYGVKD. V gave up 8 bases and J gave up 5 bases, with 12 bases separating them. CDR3 sequence (DNA): TGTGCCATCTTTCCGGGAGTGGAGACCCAGTACTTC. As protein: CAIFPGVETQYF.

This clone was seen more than once but under ten times. J is TRBJ1-1 and V is TRBV7-9, with 9 bases matching TRBD1. Germline-derived CDR1 and CDR2 are SEHNR and FQNEAQ (reference sequence). Trimming took 4 bases from V and 1 from J; bases not matched to a gene: 4. The CDR3 consists of 15 residues. The CDR3 nucleotides read TGTGCCAGCAGCTCATGGACAGGGGAGAACACTGAAGCTTTCTTT. Translation gives CASSSWTGENTEAFF.

A note on this clone: In the same sample, other DNA sequences code for this CDR3. The rearrangement joins TRBV7-9 to TRBJ2-3; D ambiguous. The germline V and J ends were trimmed by 1 base and 1 base, with 3 bases remaining between them. Germline V gene sequence: CDR1 SEHNR, CDR2 FQNEAQ (reference sequence). The CDR3 length is 13 residues. CDR3 loop: CASSLGGTDTQYF. The DNA for the CDR3 is TGTGCCAGCAGCTTAGGCGGCACAGATACGCAGTATTTT. Combining the CDR3 with reference TRBV7-9 and TRBJ2-3 gives the whole variable domain DTGVSQNPRHKITKRGQNVTFRCDPISEHNRLYWYRQTLGQGPEFLTYFQNEAQLEKSRLLSDRFSAERPKGSFSTLEIQRTEQGDSAMYLCASSLGGTDTQYFGPGTRLTVL.

V and J are TRBV30 and TRBJ1-5; 7 positions agree with TRBD1. The CDR3 sequence is 15 residues long. With 0 bases clipped from V and 0 bases from J, the junction kept 2 bases outside the gene matches. Germline V lookup: CDR1 GTSNPN, CDR2 SVGIG (reference sequence). The CDR3 nucleotides read TGTGCCTGGAGTGTACAGGGGAATAGCAATCAGCCCCAGCATTTT. Translated: CAWSVQGNSNQPQHF.

V is TRBV10-2 and J is TRBJ2-7, with D perhaps TRBD1 (5 bases). Trimming left V 1 base short and J 7 bases short, with 11 bases between. This CDR3 contains 13 residues. Per the germline V gene, CDR1 is WSHSY and CDR2 is SAAADI. CDR3: CASSEWGQGEQYF. For the CDR3, the DNA is TGCGCCAGCAGTGAGTGGGGCCAAGGGGAGCAGTACTTC.

This clone was detected only a few times. The chain employs TRBV6-6 and TRBJ1-1, with unresolved D. Germline V CDR1 and CDR2: MNHNY, SVGAGI (reference sequence). V was shortened by 6 bases and J by 1 base, with 6 bases between the two germline ends. The CDR3 covers 12 residues. This CDR3 is CASSSGNTEAFF. CDR3 in DNA: TGTGCCAGCAGCTCGGGGAACACTGAAGCTTTCTTT.

This sequence joins TRBV2 and TRBJ2-5, with a possible D match to TRBD2 (5 bases). Per the germline V gene, CDR1 is SNHLY and CDR2 is FYNNEI. This CDR3 is built from 13 residues. The V end was cut by 2 bases, the J end by 3 bases, with 7 bases between. CDR3 loop: CASSETGEETQYF. The CDR3 DNA sequence: TGTGCCAGCAGTGAAACCGGGGAAGAGACCCAGTACTTC.

This clone was observed a few times. The chain joins TRBV7-2 to TRBJ2-1; a possible D gene is TRBD1 (5 bases). Germline V lookup: CDR1 SGHTA, CDR2 FQGNSA. V was shortened by 4 bases and J by 15 bases, with 13 bases between the two germline ends. The CDR3 has 11 residues. The CDR3 spells CASSSGIGGFF. For the CDR3, the DNA is TGTGCCAGCAGCTCAGGGATCGGCGGGTTCTTC.

This chain connects TRBV5-4 to TRBJ2-7; D not certain. V gave up 0 bases and J gave up 1 base, with 5 bases separating them. There are 13 residues in the CDR3. Germline V gene sequence: CDR1 SGHNT, CDR2 YYREEE (reference sequence). DNA of the CDR3: TGTGCCAGCAGCTTGGGAGAGTCCTACGAGCAGTACTTC. This encodes CASSLGESYEQYF.

The rearrangement links TRBV5-6 to TRBJ2-3; unclear D gene. CDR1 and CDR2 from the germline V gene are SGHDT and YYEEEE. This CDR3 has 15 residues. V was shortened by 1 base and J by 2 bases, with 11 bases between the two germline ends. Here the CDR3 reads CASSLPRNPTDTQYF. CDR3 coding DNA: TGTGCCAGCAGCTTGCCCAGAAATCCCACAGATACGCAGTATTTT.

The chain combines TRBV29-1 with TRBJ2-1; 10 positions match TRBD2. V trimming: 8 bases; J trimming: 6 bases; junction bases outside the gene matches: 4. There are 12 residues in the CDR3. CDR1 is SQVTM, CDR2 ANQGSEA, per germline. This CDR3 is CSRTSGSNEQFF. In DNA, the CDR3 is TGCAGCAGGACTAGCGGTTCCAATGAGCAGTTCTTC.

This chain uses TRBV28 with TRBJ1-2; 7 nucleotides line up with TRBD1. Per germline, CDR1 MDHEN and CDR2 SYDVKM. V shed 11 bases and J 2 bases; nucleotides not matched to a gene: 5. The CDR3 sequence is 12 residues long. CDR3 protein: CASWGQNYGYTF. DNA for the CDR3: TGTGCCTCATGGGGACAGAACTATGGCTACACCTTC.

This chain uses TRBV10-3 with TRBJ2-1; 7 nucleotides align to TRBD2. This CDR3 is 12 amino acids long. V shed 4 bases, J shed 7 bases, and the junction held 1 base outside the gene matches. Germline loops: CDR1 ENHRY, CDR2 SYGVKD. CDR3 bases: TGTGCCATCAGTGTGGGGGGGAATGAGCAGTTCTTC. Residues: CAISVGGNEQFF.

The rearrangement joins TRBV5-1 to TRBJ2-3, with 7 nucleotides matching TRBD1. V trimming: 0 bases; J trimming: 9 bases; junction bases outside the gene matches: 7. CDR3 length: 14 residues. The germline CDR1 and CDR2 sequences are SGHRS and YFSETQ. CDR3 DNA: TGCGCCAGCAGCTTGGGAAGGGGGCGAGGGACGCAGTATTTT. Amino acid sequence: CASSLGRGRGTQYF.